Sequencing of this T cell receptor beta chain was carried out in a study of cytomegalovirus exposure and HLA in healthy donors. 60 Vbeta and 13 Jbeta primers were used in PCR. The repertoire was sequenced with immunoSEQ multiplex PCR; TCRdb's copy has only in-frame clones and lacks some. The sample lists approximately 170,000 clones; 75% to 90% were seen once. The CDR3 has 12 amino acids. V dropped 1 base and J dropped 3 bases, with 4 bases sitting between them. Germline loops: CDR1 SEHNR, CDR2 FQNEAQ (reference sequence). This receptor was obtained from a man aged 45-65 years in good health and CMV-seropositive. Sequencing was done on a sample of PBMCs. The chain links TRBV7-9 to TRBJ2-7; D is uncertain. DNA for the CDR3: TGTGCCAGCAGCTTAGTTAACTACGAGCAGTACTTC. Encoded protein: CASSLVNYEQYF.